The next 11 T cell receptor beta chains were all read from a single sample in a study of blood T cell repertoires in COVID-19. Measured with immunoSEQ multiplex PCR; TCRdb has only the in-frame clones, and not every one. The data show nearly 110,000 clones, roughly 90% seen once. The sequenced sample was peripheral blood. The source is a man aged 35 to 55 with active or convalescent COVID-19.

V usage is TRBV3-1 (or the pseudogene TRBV3-2) and J usage is TRBJ2-1; 9 bases match TRBD2. V lost 6 bases, J lost 4 bases, and 10 bases stayed unmatched. Per germline, CDR1 LGHDT and CDR2 YNNKEL (reference sequence). The CDR3 runs to 16 residues. CDR3 coding DNA: TGTGCCAGCAGTTATGTTAGCGGGAGAGAGTACAATGAGCAGTTCTTC. The encoded protein is CASSYVSGREYNEQFF.

The chain employs TRBV30 and TRBJ1-2, with 8 bases identical to TRBD1. V dropped 1 base and J dropped 4; count of bases not matched to a gene: 5. The CDR3 totals 14 residues. CDR1 is GTSNPN and CDR2 is SVGIG in the germline V gene (reference sequence). The CDR3 region is CAWSGTGQLYGYTF. The CDR3 DNA follows: TGTGCCTGGAGTGGGACAGGGCAACTCTATGGCTACACCTTC. Filled out from reference TRBV30 and TRBJ1-2, the complete variable domain reads SQTIHQWPATLVQPVGSPLSLECTVEGTSNPNLYWYRQAAGRGLQLLFYSVGIGQISSEVPQNLSASRPQDRQFILSSKKLLLSDSGFYLCAWSGTGQLYGYTFGSGTRLTVV.

The rearrangement joins TRBV7-9 to TRBJ1-3; TRBD1 matches at 8 bases. The germline V gene encodes CDR1 SEHNR and CDR2 FQNEAQ (reference sequence). The CDR3 contains 12 residues. J was trimmed by 14 bases and V by 4 bases; bases with no gene match: 7. The CDR3 is CASSSNADRVYF. The CDR3 bases are TGTGCCAGCAGCTCAAATGCGGACAGGGTATATTTT.

The J gene is TRBJ1-6, the V gene TRBV28, with D unresolved. Trimming stripped 6 bases from V and 3 bases from J, with 12 bases between. Germline-derived CDR1 and CDR2 are MDHEN and SYDVKM. The CDR3 contains 15 residues. This CDR3 is CASSTPRGYNSPLHF. For the CDR3, the DNA is TGTGCCAGCAGCACCCCGCGGGGCTATAATTCACCCCTCCACTTT.

This sequence joins TRBV30 and TRBJ2-7, with D maybe TRBD2 (5 bases). Germline V CDR1 and CDR2: GTSNPN, SVGIG (reference sequence). V lost 1 base and J 12 bases, leaving 16 bases between the germline ends. The CDR3 sequence is 12 residues long. CDR3 sequence reads: CAWSATRVRLYF. The CDR3 DNA reads as TGTGCCTGGAGTGCCACTAGAGTTCGGTTGTACTTC.

This rearrangement joins TRBV6-4 to TRBJ2-1; tentatively, D is TRBD2 (5 bases). V lost 2 bases, J lost 4 bases, and 12 bases lay in between. The CDR3 sequence is 15 residues long. Germline V gene lookup returns CDR1 MRHNA and CDR2 SNTAGT. The CDR3 spells CASSDTSGLYNEQFF. CDR3 DNA sequence: TGTGCCAGCAGTGACACGAGCGGACTTTACAATGAGCAGTTCTTC.

The CDR3 loop is CASSMRDRVSGELFF. The CDR3 region has the DNA TGTGCCAGTAGTATGAGGGACAGGGTTAGCGGGGAGCTGTTTTTT. V and J are TRBV19 and TRBJ2-2; 9 positions agree with TRBD1. Trimming cost V 3 bases and J 7 bases; bases outside gene matches: 6. The germline CDR1 and CDR2 sequences are LNHDA and SQIVND (reference sequence). There are 15 residues in the CDR3.

The V call is TRBV7-2, the J call TRBJ2-7; tentative D call: TRBD1 (6 bases). CDR1 and CDR2 (germline): SGHTA, FQGNSA. CDR3 length: 15 residues. Trimming removed 5 bases at V and 0 bases at J, with 14 bases between. DNA for the CDR3: TGTGCCAGCAGCCAAAAAGACAGGAGCTCCTACGAGCAGTACTTC. It encodes CASSQKDRSSYEQYF.

This chain joins TRBV6-5 and TRBJ2-7; 7 bases are a match to TRBD1. The V segment lost 2 bases and the J segment 5 bases; nucleotides outside the gene matches: 9. CDR3 length: 15 residues. CDR1 MNHEY and CDR2 SVGAGI come from the germline V gene. The CDR3 DNA reads as TGTGCCAGCAGTTACCGAGGGGGCAGGGTGGACGAGCAGTACTTC. As protein: CASSYRGGRVDEQYF.

V usage is TRBV6-4 and J usage is TRBJ1-1; the D gene is possibly TRBD1 (5 bases). The germline gives CDR1 MRHNA, CDR2 SNTAGT. The V and J ends lost 7 bases and 4 bases respectively, with 16 bases between them. This CDR3 has 14 amino acids. The CDR3 loop is CASTEGTASTEAFF. In DNA, the CDR3 is TGTGCCAGCACGGAGGGGACGGCGAGCACTGAAGCTTTCTTT.

Concerning this clone: Distinct nucleotide sequences in the sample also encode this CDR3. The gene calls are TRBV5-6 and TRBJ1-1; D not resolved. Germline V lookup: CDR1 SGHDT, CDR2 YYEEEE. The CDR3 totals 13 residues. The V end lost 0 bases, the J end lost 1 base, and 4 bases lay between the germline ends. CDR3 DNA sequence: TGTGCCAGCAGCTTGGCAGGGAACACTGAAGCTTTCTTT. It codes for CASSLAGNTEAFF.